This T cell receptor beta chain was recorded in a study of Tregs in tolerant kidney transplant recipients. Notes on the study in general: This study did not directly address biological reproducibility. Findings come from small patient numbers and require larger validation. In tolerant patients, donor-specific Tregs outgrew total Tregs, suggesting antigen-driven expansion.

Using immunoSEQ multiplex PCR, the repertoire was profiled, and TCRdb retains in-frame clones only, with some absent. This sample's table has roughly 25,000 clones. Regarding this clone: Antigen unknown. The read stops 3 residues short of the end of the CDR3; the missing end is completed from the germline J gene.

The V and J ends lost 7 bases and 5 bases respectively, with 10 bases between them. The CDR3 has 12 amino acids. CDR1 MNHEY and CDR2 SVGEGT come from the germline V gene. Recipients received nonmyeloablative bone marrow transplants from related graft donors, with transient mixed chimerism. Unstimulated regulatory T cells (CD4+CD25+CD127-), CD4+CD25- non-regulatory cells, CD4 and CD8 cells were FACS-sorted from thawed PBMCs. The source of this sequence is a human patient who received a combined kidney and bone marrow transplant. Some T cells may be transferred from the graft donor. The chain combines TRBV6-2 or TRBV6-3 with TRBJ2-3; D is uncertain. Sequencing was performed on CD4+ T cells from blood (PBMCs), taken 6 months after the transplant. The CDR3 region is CASNSLQDTQYF. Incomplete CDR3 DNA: TGTGCCAGCAACAGCCTTCAAGATACG.